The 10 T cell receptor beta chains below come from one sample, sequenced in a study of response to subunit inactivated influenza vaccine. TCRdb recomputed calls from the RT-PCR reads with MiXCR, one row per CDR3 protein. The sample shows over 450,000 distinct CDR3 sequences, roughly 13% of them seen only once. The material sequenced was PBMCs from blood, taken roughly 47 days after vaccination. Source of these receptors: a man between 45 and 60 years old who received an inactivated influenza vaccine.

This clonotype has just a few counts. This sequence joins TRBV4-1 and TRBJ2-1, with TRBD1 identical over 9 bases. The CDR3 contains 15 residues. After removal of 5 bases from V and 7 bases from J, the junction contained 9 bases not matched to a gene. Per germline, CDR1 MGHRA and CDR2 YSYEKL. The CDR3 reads CASSENPGTGNEQFF. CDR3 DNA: TGCGCCAGCAGCGAAAATCCCGGGACAGGGAATGAGCAGTTCTTC.

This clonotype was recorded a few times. The CDR3: CAISEVAGVVTDTQYF. The CDR3 DNA reads TGTGCCATCAGTGAAGTGGCGGGAGTCGTAACAGATACGCAGTATTTT. The V call is TRBV10-3, the J call TRBJ2-3; TRBD2 agrees at 7 bases. The germline gives CDR1 ENHRY, CDR2 SYGVKD. Unmatched junction bases numbered 9, after V lost 3 bases and J lost 3 bases. CDR3 length: 16 residues.

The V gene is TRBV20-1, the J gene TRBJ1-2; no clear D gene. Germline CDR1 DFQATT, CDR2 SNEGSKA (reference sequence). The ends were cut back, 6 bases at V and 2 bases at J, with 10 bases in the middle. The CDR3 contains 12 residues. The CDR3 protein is CSATEGNYGYTF. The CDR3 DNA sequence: TGCAGTGCCACCGAAGGGAACTATGGCTACACCTTC.

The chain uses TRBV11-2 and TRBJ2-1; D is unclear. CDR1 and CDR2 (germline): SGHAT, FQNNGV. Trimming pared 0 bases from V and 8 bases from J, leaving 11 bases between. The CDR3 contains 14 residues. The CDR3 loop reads CASSLDFNFDEQFF. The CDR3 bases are TGTGCCAGCAGCTTAGATTTTAACTTCGATGAGCAGTTCTTC.

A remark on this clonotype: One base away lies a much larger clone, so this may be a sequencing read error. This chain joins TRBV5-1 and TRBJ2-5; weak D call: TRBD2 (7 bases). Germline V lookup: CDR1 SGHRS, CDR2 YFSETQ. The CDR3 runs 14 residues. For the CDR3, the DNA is TGCGCCGGCAGCAGGGGACTATTAGGCGAGACCCAGTACTTC. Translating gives CAGSRGLLGETQYF.

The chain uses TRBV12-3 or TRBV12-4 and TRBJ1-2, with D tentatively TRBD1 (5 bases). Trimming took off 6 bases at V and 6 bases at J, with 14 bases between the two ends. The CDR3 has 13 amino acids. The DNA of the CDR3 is TGTGCCAGCAGCACTCCGGGGCCTCATGGCTACACCTTC. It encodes CASSTPGPHGYTF.

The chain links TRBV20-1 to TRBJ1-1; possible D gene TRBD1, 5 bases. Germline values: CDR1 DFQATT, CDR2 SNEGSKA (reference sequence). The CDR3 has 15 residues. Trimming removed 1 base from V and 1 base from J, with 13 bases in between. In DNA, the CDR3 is TGCAGTGCTAGAGTGTCAGGGTGGAAGAACACTGAAGCTTTCTTT. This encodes CSARVSGWKNTEAFF.

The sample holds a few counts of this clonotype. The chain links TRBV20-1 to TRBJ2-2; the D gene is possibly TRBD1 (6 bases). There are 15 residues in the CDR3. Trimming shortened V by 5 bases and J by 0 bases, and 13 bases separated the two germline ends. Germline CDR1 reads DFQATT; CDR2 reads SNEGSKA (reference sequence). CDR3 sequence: CSAPRTDANTGELFF. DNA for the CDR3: TGCAGTGCTCCCCGGACAGACGCGAACACCGGGGAGCTGTTTTTT.

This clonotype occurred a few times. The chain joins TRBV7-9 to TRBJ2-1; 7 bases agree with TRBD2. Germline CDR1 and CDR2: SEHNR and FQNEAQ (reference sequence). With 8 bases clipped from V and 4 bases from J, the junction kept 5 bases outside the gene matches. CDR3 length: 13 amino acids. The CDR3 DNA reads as TGTGCCAGCTCCGGGGGGAAATACAATGAGCAGTTCTTC. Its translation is CASSGGKYNEQFF.

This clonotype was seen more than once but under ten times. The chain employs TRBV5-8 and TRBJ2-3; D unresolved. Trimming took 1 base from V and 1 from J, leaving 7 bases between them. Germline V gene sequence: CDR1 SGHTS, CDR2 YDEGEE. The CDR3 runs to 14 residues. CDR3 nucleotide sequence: TGTGCCAGCAGCTTGCCTACCGGCACAGATACGCAGTATTTT. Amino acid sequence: CASSLPTGTDTQYF. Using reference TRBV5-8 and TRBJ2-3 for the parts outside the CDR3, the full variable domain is EAGVTQSPTHLIKTRGQQATLRCSPISGHTSVYWYQQALGLGLQFLLWYDEGEERNRGNFPPRFSGRQFPNYSSELNVNALELEDSALYLCASSLPTGTDTQYFGPGTRLTVL.